This T cell receptor beta chain was sequenced for a study of cytomegalovirus exposure and HLA in healthy donors. Study-level background: Per a later analysis, the 666 first-cohort and about 120 validation repertoires shared one platform. The study's findings and limits: Subsequent analysis of the 95 to 150 validation repertoires found a tendency for first-cohort TCR clusters to co-occur. Researchers catalogued 150 or so TCR beta chains as cytomegalovirus-associated.

The CDR3 runs to 13 residues. Between the trimmed V and J ends, which lost 4 bases and 4 bases, there was a span of 8 bases. CDR1 is SNHLY, CDR2 FYNNEI, per germline. Points on this clone: Its antigen is as yet unknown. The sample has other DNA sequences that encode this CDR3 too.

TCRdb's copy holds only in-frame clones and misses some; the assay was immunoSEQ multiplex PCR. The data hold under 250,000 clones, with roughly 83% observed a single time. The donors were in the approximately 130-subject validation cohort; that cohort was separate from the approximately 700-subject first cohort. J is TRBJ2-1 and V is TRBV2, with unresolved D. Sequenced material: PBMCs. The TCR sequence derives from a woman aged 18-29 years in good health and CMV-seronegative. CDR3 sequence reads: CASSATEYNEQFF. The CDR3 nucleotides are TGTGCCAGCAGTGCCACTGAGTACAATGAGCAGTTCTTC.